This T cell receptor beta chain was captured in a study of T cells expressing NK-cell markers. Across the whole study: Sorted CD3+CD56+NKG2C+, CD3+CD56+NKG2C- and CD3+CD56-NKG2C+ T cells supplied TCR beta repertoires.

Details on this clonotype: Its antigen is undetermined.

CDR1 DFQATT and CDR2 SNEGSKA come from the germline V gene (reference sequence). This CDR3 has 17 amino acids. TCRdb re-analyzed the 5' RACE reads; it lists each CDR3 protein once, without DNA. The sample table sets out about 400,000 distinct CDR3 sequences. Whole-study results and caveats: Expanded NKG2C+ T cell clones had unclear HCMV specificity. Dominant NKG2C+ clonotypes made up roughly 1.0-7.0% of CD8+ T cells in roughly six donors.

The source is a woman between 50 and 59 years old in good health. This chain links TRBV20-1 with TRBJ2-1; lacking DNA, the TRBD1 call made by TCRdb goes unchecked. The sample comprised blood T cells: a sorted CD56 or NKG2C T cell subset, CD4+ or CD8+ T cells, or bulk PBMC T cells (not recorded which). The CDR3 loop is CSAGEGSLLSSYNEQFF.